This passage covers 27 T cell receptor beta chains from one sample sequenced in a study of blood T cell repertoires in COVID-19. Sequencing was performed with immunoSEQ multiplex PCR; in TCRdb, only in-frame clones are kept and a portion is missing. The table lists under 100,000 clones, approximately 91% of them singletons. The sample comprised peripheral blood. These receptors were taken from a woman in her 70s with acute or convalescent COVID-19.

The chain combines TRBV4-2 with TRBJ2-5; 11 positions agree with TRBD2. Germline V gene lookup returns CDR1 LGHNA and CDR2 YNFKEQ. The junction had 7 bases not matched to a gene; V was cut back by 4 bases and J by 3 bases. This CDR3 is 16 amino acids long. The CDR3 nucleotides read TGTGCCAGCAGCCGGTCGCTAGCGGGGGGAAAAGAGACCCAGTACTTC. Its translation is CASSRSLAGGKETQYF.

J is TRBJ2-2 and V is TRBV3-1 (or the pseudogene TRBV3-2); 8 nucleotides match TRBD1. Germline V gene lookup returns CDR1 LGHDT and CDR2 YNNKEL (reference sequence). The CDR3 covers 17 residues. Losses at the gene ends were 4 bases for V and 7 bases for J; bases not matched to a gene: 14. The CDR3 nucleotides read TGTGCCAGCAGCCCTATTTCACAGGACAGGGTGAACGGGGAGCTGTTTTTT. Translating it yields CASSPISQDRVNGELFF.

This chain uses TRBV6-6 with TRBJ2-4, with a weak D call TRBD2 (5 bases). CDR1 and CDR2 from the germline V gene are MNHNY and SVGAGI (reference sequence). There are 11 residues in the CDR3. Trimming pared 5 bases from V and 15 bases from J, leaving 14 bases between. In nucleotides, the CDR3 is TGTGCCAGCAGTGGCGGGTCAGAGCGGTACTTC. It translates to CASSGGSERYF.

The V call is TRBV19, the J call TRBJ1-4, with D perhaps TRBD1 (5 bases). V was clipped by 6 bases and J by 3 bases, with 11 bases between them. The germline V gene encodes CDR1 LNHDA and CDR2 SQIVND (reference sequence). CDR3 length equals 14 residues. CDR3 in DNA: TGTGCCAGTAGGAAGACAGCCTCTAATGAAAAACTGTTTTTT. It specifies CASRKTASNEKLFF.

The chain employs TRBV6-5 and TRBJ1-1; no reliable D call. The CDR3 has 13 amino acids. Germline-derived CDR1 and CDR2 are MNHEY and SVGAGI. The germline V and J ends were trimmed by 6 bases and 1 base, with 9 bases remaining between them. The CDR3 bases are TGTGCCAGCAGCCAAACATCGAACACTGAAGCTTTCTTT. This codes for CASSQTSNTEAFF.

This rearrangement joins TRBV28 to TRBJ1-6; TRBD1 aligns across 7 bases. CDR1 and CDR2 (germline): MDHEN, SYDVKM. The CDR3 runs 12 residues. The ends lost 5 bases at V and 14 bases at J; junction bases unmatched: 6. The CDR3 loop reads CASSPRGKSLHF. CDR3 DNA sequence: TGTGCCAGCAGTCCCAGGGGGAAATCCCTCCACTTT.

The chain combines TRBV27 with TRBJ2-7, with D perhaps matching TRBD2 (9 bases). The CDR3 is made up of 17 amino acids. Looked up from germline, CDR1 is MNHEY and CDR2 is SMNVEV (reference sequence). Trimming pared 3 bases from V and 3 bases from J, leaving 21 bases between. CDR3 nucleotides: TGTGCCAGCAGTTTTTCAGGGGGCCTAGCGGGATTCTACGAGCAGTACTTC. Translated: CASSFSGGLAGFYEQYF.

The rearrangement joins TRBV10-2 to TRBJ1-6, with 10 positions matching TRBD1. This CDR3 region has 14 residues. Unmatched junction bases numbered 7, after V lost 7 bases and J lost 10 bases. CDR1 and CDR2 from the germline V gene are WSHSY and SAAADI. As DNA, the CDR3 is TGCGCCAGCACGGGGACAGGGGAATACTCACCCCTCCACTTT. Encoded protein: CASTGTGEYSPLHF.

The chain links TRBV6-5 to TRBJ1-3, with D perhaps matching TRBD1 (5 bases). The ends were cut back, 8 bases at V and 2 bases at J, with 13 bases in the middle. The CDR3 contains 14 residues. Germline CDR1 MNHEY, CDR2 SVGAGI. This CDR3 reads CASRLAGAGNTIYF. The CDR3 DNA reads as TGTGCCAGCCGACTTGCGGGGGCTGGAAACACCATATATTTT.

This clone was counted a single time. The chain joins TRBV18 to TRBJ2-7, with D unclear. Looked up from germline, CDR1 is KGHSH and CDR2 is LQKENI. The CDR3 has 11 residues. V was cut by 4 bases and J by 5 bases, with 6 bases left in between. CDR3 loop: CASSLYNEQYF. CDR3 nucleotide sequence: TGTGCCAGCTCACTGTACAACGAGCAGTACTTC.

The gene calls are TRBV5-8 and TRBJ1-1, with 7 bases aligning to TRBD1. V gave up 7 bases and J gave up 5 bases; unmatched junction bases: 8. CDR3 length: 13 amino acids. Germline CDR1 reads SGHTS; CDR2 reads YDEGEE. The CDR3 coding sequence is TGTGCCAGCCTTCGGAACAGGGGAACTGAAGCTTTCTTT. As protein: CASLRNRGTEAFF.

The rearrangement uses TRBV3-1 (or the pseudogene TRBV3-2) and TRBJ1-1; the match to TRBD1 covers 7 bases. Unmatched junction bases numbered 4, after V lost 4 bases and J lost 5 bases. There are 13 residues in the CDR3. CDR1 and CDR2 from the germline V gene are LGHDT and YNNKEL (reference sequence). The CDR3: CASSRAGGTEAFF. The CDR3 bases are TGTGCCAGCAGCCGGGCAGGGGGTACTGAAGCTTTCTTT.

The genes are TRBV11-1 and TRBJ1-4; 7 bases are shared with TRBD1. The CDR3 consists of 15 residues. Looked up from germline, CDR1 is SGHAT and CDR2 is FQDESV (reference sequence). With 5 bases clipped from V and 5 bases from J, the junction kept 8 bases outside the gene matches. As DNA, the CDR3 is TGTGCCAGCAGCGAAACAGGGGAGTACAATGAAAAACTGTTTTTT. This encodes CASSETGEYNEKLFF.

V gene TRBV19 combines with J gene TRBJ1-3; D is ambiguous. This CDR3 region has 17 residues. V dropped 1 base and J dropped 1 base, with 14 bases sitting between them. Germline assignment: CDR1 LNHDA and CDR2 SQIVND (reference sequence). In DNA, the CDR3 is TGTGCCAGTAGTATAGGGGTAGGCAGGCCATCTGGAAACACCATATATTTT. It specifies CASSIGVGRPSGNTIYF. Looking up the rest from reference TRBV19 and TRBJ1-3 gives the full variable domain: DGGITQSPKYLFRKEGQNVTLSCEQNLNHDAMYWYRQDPGQGLRLIYYSQIVNDFQKGDIAEGYSVSREKKESFPLTVTSAQKNPTAFYLCASSIGVGRPSGNTIYFGEGSWLTVV.

J is TRBJ1-5 and V is TRBV6-1; 9 bases align to TRBD1. V trimming: 3 bases; J trimming: 11 bases; junction bases outside the gene matches: 5. The CDR3 totals 13 residues. Germline V gene lookup returns CDR1 MNHNS and CDR2 SASEGT. The CDR3 region has the DNA TGTGCCAGCAGTGAGGGACAGGGAGGGTCCCAGCATTTT. Its translation is CASSEGQGGSQHF.

This rearrangement joins TRBV27 to TRBJ1-2; weak D call: TRBD1 (6 bases). V shed 4 bases and J shed 0 bases, with 12 bases lying between them. This CDR3 spans 15 amino acids. Germline V gene data show CDR1 as MNHEY and CDR2 as SMNVEV (reference sequence). Here the CDR3 DNA reads TGTGCCAGCAGTTCCACAGGGATAGCTAACTATGGCTACACCTTC. Amino acid sequence: CASSSTGIANYGYTF.

This clone was detected once. The chain combines TRBV6-5 with TRBJ1-5; D might be TRBD1 (5 bases). There are 13 residues in the CDR3. V lost 6 bases and J lost 5, with 11 bases in between. Germline values: CDR1 MNHEY, CDR2 SVGAGI. This chain's CDR3 is CASSRARDQPQHF. The CDR3 coding sequence is TGTGCCAGCAGCAGGGCAAGGGATCAGCCCCAGCATTTT.

The genes are TRBV5-1 and TRBJ2-1; 15 bases are a match to TRBD2. CDR3 length: 15 amino acids. Germline V gene sequence: CDR1 SGHRS, CDR2 YFSETQ. V was pared by 5 bases and J by 4 bases, with 1 base of the junction left unmatched. The DNA for the CDR3 is TGCGCCAGCAGGGGACTAGCGGGAGGATACAATGAGCAGTTCTTC. This translates into CASRGLAGGYNEQFF.

This clone turned up a few times. The chain has TRBV10-2 and TRBJ2-6; 10 nucleotides match TRBD2. The V gene's germline CDR1 is WSHSY and CDR2 SAAADI. CDR3 length equals 19 residues. The V and J ends lost 2 bases and 0 bases, in that order; junction bases with no gene match: 7. CDR3 sequence (DNA): TGCGCCAGCAGTGAGGCCGGGACTAGCGCTCACTCTGGGGCCAACGTCCTGACTTTC. Protein product: CASSEAGTSAHSGANVLTF.

V and J are TRBV28 and TRBJ1-2, with D possibly matching TRBD1 (5 bases). The CDR3 sequence is 14 residues long. Germline CDR1 reads MDHEN; CDR2 reads SYDVKM. V was shortened by 5 bases and J by 1 base, with 11 bases between the two germline ends. The CDR3 bases are TGTGCCAGCAGTGAGGGACTGAATAACTATGGCTACACCTTC. This gives the protein CASSEGLNNYGYTF.

The V gene is TRBV4-1, the J gene TRBJ1-3; no definite D call. CDR1 and CDR2 (germline): MGHRA, YSYEKL. The length of the CDR3 is 14 residues. The V end lost 4 bases, the J end lost 1 base, and 8 bases lay between the germline ends. The CDR3 region has the DNA TGCGCCAGCAGCCCCAGTCCGTCTGGAAACACCATATATTTT. Translating gives CASSPSPSGNTIYF.

The rearrangement uses TRBV7-2 and TRBJ1-5; a possible D gene is TRBD1 (6 bases). The CDR3 has 15 amino acids. V lost 2 bases and J lost 5, with 13 bases in between. CDR1 and CDR2 (germline): SGHTA, FQGNSA. CDR3 sequence: CASSLQQGADQPQHF. The CDR3 DNA reads TGTGCCAGCAGCTTACAACAGGGAGCGGATCAGCCCCAGCATTTT.

This chain joins TRBV4-1 and TRBJ2-7, with 13 bases identical to TRBD2. CDR1 and CDR2 (germline): MGHRA, YSYEKL. The CDR3 covers 16 residues. V lost 4 bases, J lost 5 bases, and 8 bases stayed unmatched. The DNA of the CDR3 is TGCGCCAGCAGCCCGATGCCGGGACTAGCGGGGAACGAGCAGTACTTC. This codes for CASSPMPGLAGNEQYF.

The chain carries TRBV6-4 and TRBJ1-2; D may be TRBD1 (6 bases). Germline CDR1 is MRHNA and CDR2 is SNTAGT. The CDR3 extends over 15 amino acids. V was pared by 3 bases and J by 4 bases, with 15 bases between. Here the CDR3 DNA reads TGTGCCAGCAGTGAGGGGACACTCCGGGGCTATGGCTACACCTTC. Its protein is CASSEGTLRGYGYTF.

The chain uses TRBV27 and TRBJ1-5; 9 bases are shared with TRBD1. This CDR3 has 15 residues. The trim removed 4 bases at V and 9 bases at J, leaving 10 bases unmatched. Germline V CDR1 and CDR2: MNHEY, SMNVEV (reference sequence). The DNA of the CDR3 is TGTGCCAGCAGTTCCCTCACACAGGGGGCACGGCCCCAGCATTTT. Translating it yields CASSSLTQGARPQHF.

This chain uses TRBV18 with TRBJ2-7; D is ambiguous. Trimming stripped 5 bases from V and 0 bases from J, with 5 bases between. The CDR3 spans 12 residues. Germline V gene sequence: CDR1 KGHSH, CDR2 LQKENI. The CDR3 DNA is TGTGCCAGCTCAACAAGCTCCTACGAGCAGTACTTC. Protein product: CASSTSSYEQYF.

This chain uses TRBV2 with TRBJ2-7, with 9 bases fitting TRBD1. After removal of 4 bases from V and 3 bases from J, the junction contained 7 bases not matched to a gene. CDR3 length: 15 residues. Germline lookup yields CDR1 SNHLY and CDR2 FYNNEI. The CDR3 reads CASSGPGQGVYEQYF. CDR3 in DNA: TGTGCCAGCAGTGGACCGGGACAGGGCGTCTACGAGCAGTACTTC.